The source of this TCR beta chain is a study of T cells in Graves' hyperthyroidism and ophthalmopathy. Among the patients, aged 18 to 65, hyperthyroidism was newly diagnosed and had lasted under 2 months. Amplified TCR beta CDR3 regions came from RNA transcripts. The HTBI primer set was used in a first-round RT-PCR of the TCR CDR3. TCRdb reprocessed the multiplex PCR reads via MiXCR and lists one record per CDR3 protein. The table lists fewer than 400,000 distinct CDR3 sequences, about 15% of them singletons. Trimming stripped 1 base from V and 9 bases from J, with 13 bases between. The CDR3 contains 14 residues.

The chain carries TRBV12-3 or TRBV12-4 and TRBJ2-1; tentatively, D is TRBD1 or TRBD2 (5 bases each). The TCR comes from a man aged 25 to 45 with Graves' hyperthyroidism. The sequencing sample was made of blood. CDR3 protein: CASSLGGPRGEQFF. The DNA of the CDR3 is TGTGCCAGCAGTTTAGGAGGGCCTAGGGGTGAGCAGTTCTTC.